The 31 T cell receptor beta chains in this list originate from one sample, sequenced in a study of T cells in Graves' hyperthyroidism and ophthalmopathy. TCR beta CDR3 regions were amplified from RNA. With the HTBI primer set, the TCR CDR3 went through a first round of RT-PCR. TCRdb processed the multiplex PCR reads anew with MiXCR; each CDR3 protein has one entry. The sample contains hundreds of thousands of distinct CDR3 sequences, about a fifth of which appear only once. Material: blood. Receptor source: a woman between 18 and 29 years old with Graves' hyperthyroidism.

About this clonotype itself: A clone one base away is much larger, so this may be a read error. This chain connects TRBV12-3 or TRBV12-4 to TRBJ1-1, with 9 bases aligning to TRBD1. Trimming removed 5 bases from V and 4 bases from J; junction bases left unmatched: 5. The length of the CDR3 is 14 residues. Here the CDR3 reads CASSQTGGSTEAFF. The CDR3 DNA is TGTGCCAGCAGTCAGACAGGGGGGAGCACTGAAGCTTTCTTT.

V is TRBV5-1 and J is TRBJ2-5; 7 nucleotides agree with TRBD1. Per germline, CDR1 SGHRS and CDR2 YFSETQ. Germline trimming cut 7 bases from V and 4 bases from J; bases unmatched to any gene: 7. This CDR3 spans 13 amino acids. The CDR3 protein is CASETGTGETQYF. CDR3 DNA: TGCGCCAGCGAGACAGGGACGGGAGAGACCCAGTACTTC.

This clonotype was recorded at least ten times. One end of the junction varies from germline; a read error may be responsible. V gene TRBV6-5 combines with J gene TRBJ1-2, with D perhaps matching TRBD1 (5 bases). The length of the CDR3 is 14 residues. The V gene's germline CDR1 is MNHEY and CDR2 SVGAGI. The CDR3: CASSWEGRNYGHTF. The DNA for the CDR3 is TGTGCCAGCAGTTGGGAGGGGCGGAACTATGGCCACACCTTC.

The chain carries TRBV10-1 and TRBJ2-7, with TRBD1 matching 7 bases. CDR3 size: 13 residues. V lost 3 bases and J lost 5; bases outside the gene matches: 4. Per the germline V gene, CDR1 is WNHNN and CDR2 is SYGVQD (reference sequence). For the CDR3, the DNA is TGCGCCAGCAGTGACCGCCAGGGGGACGAGCAGTACTTC. Amino acid sequence: CASSDRQGDEQYF.

This clonotype was seen many times. The rearrangement uses TRBV6-1 and TRBJ1-1; TRBD1 agrees at 9 bases. Germline CDR1 is MNHNS and CDR2 is SASEGT. The CDR3 extends over 13 amino acids. V was pared by 10 bases and J by 4 bases, with 7 bases of the junction left unmatched. CDR3 nucleotide sequence: TGTGCCACCCGGACAGGGGCGGTCACTGAAGCTTTCTTT. Its translation: CATRTGAVTEAFF.

The sample holds many counts of this clonotype. The rearrangement uses TRBV11-2 and TRBJ2-5; perhaps TRBD1 as D (5 bases). The CDR3 is 15 residues long. Germline V gene data show CDR1 as SGHAT and CDR2 as FQNNGV. V gave up 4 bases and J gave up 2 bases, with 14 bases separating them. The CDR3 nucleotides read TGTGCCAGCAGCTCAGACCCAAGGGGACAAGAGACCCAGTACTTC. Its translation: CASSSDPRGQETQYF. Based on the CDR3 plus reference TRBV11-2 and TRBJ2-5, the full variable domain is EAGVAQSPRYKIIEKRQSVAFWCNPISGHATLYWYQQILGQGPKLLIQFQNNGVVDDSQLPKDRFSAERLKGVDSTLKIQPAKLEDSAVYLCASSSDPRGQETQYFGPGTRLLVL.

This clonotype was seen many times. This chain links TRBV13 with TRBJ1-1, with no clear D. The CDR3 is made up of 16 amino acids. Germline lookup yields CDR1 PRHDT and CDR2 FYEKMQ (reference sequence). V dropped 6 bases and J dropped 2 bases, with 19 bases sitting between them. This CDR3 reads CASSRRVTASNTEAFF. In DNA form, the CDR3 reads TGTGCCAGCAGTCGGCGGGTCACAGCGAGCAACACTGAAGCTTTCTTT.

V usage is TRBV6-1 and J usage is TRBJ1-2; D gene ambiguous. The germline V gene encodes CDR1 MNHNS and CDR2 SASEGT. V lost 0 bases, J lost 1 base, and 9 bases lay in between. The CDR3 consists of 15 residues. CDR3 bases: TGTGCCAGCAGTGAAGCGGGGTTGTATAACTATGGCTACACCTTC. Translated, it gives CASSEAGLYNYGYTF.

This chain joins TRBV7-9 and TRBJ2-2, with D tentatively TRBD1 (5 bases). The CDR3 consists of 15 residues. The ends were cut back, 5 bases at V and 5 bases at J, with 15 bases in the middle. Germline values: CDR1 SEHNR, CDR2 FQNEAQ (reference sequence). The CDR3 region is CASSDWAGMTGELFF. The CDR3 DNA follows: TGTGCCAGCAGCGATTGGGCAGGGATGACCGGGGAGCTGTTTTTT. Using reference TRBV7-9 and TRBJ2-2 for the parts outside the CDR3, the full variable domain is DTGVSQNPRHKITKRGQNVTFRCDPISEHNRLYWYRQTLGQGPEFLTYFQNEAQLEKSRLLSDRFSAERPKGSFSTLEIQRTEQGDSAMYLCASSDWAGMTGELFFGEGSRLTVL.

In this sample, this clonotype turned up many times. The rearrangement uses TRBV29-1 and TRBJ1-1; maybe TRBD1 (5 bases). Trimming stripped 4 bases from V and 0 bases from J, with 9 bases between. There are 13 residues in the CDR3. CDR1 and CDR2 (germline): SQVTM, ANQGSEA. The CDR3: CSVAGVMNTEAFF. CDR3 DNA: TGCAGCGTTGCGGGGGTCATGAACACTGAAGCTTTCTTT.

This chain links TRBV27 with TRBJ1-5; D unclear. CDR3 size: 14 residues. V was pared by 5 bases and J by 3 bases, with 11 bases between. The V gene's germline CDR1 is MNHEY and CDR2 SMNVEV (reference sequence). CDR3 sequence: CASSPVQFNQPQHF. The CDR3 bases are TGTGCCAGCAGTCCGGTACAGTTCAATCAGCCCCAGCATTTT.

This clonotype was detected a few times. The rearrangement links TRBV11-3 to TRBJ2-2, with 11 bases matching TRBD1. Germline V lookup: CDR1 SGHNT, CDR2 YENEEA. The V segment lost 2 bases and the J segment 8 bases; nucleotides outside the gene matches: 4. The CDR3 sequence is 15 residues long. CDR3 residues: CASSLRTGGAGELFF. The CDR3 coding sequence is TGTGCCAGCAGCTTAAGGACAGGGGGCGCGGGGGAGCTGTTTTTT.

V is TRBV6-1 and J is TRBJ2-7; 8 nucleotides line up with TRBD1. Per germline, CDR1 MNHNS and CDR2 SASEGT. This CDR3 has 15 residues. The ends lost 2 bases at V and 7 bases at J; junction bases unmatched: 10. The CDR3 bases are TGTGCCAGCAGTGAACCGGGCAGGGGGCATGAGGAGCAGTACTTC. Residues: CASSEPGRGHEEQYF.

This clonotype was seen ten or more times. The chain's CDR3 is CASSQVERGGQETQYF. For the CDR3, the DNA is TGCGCCAGCAGCCAAGTCGAGCGGGGGGGTCAAGAGACCCAGTACTTC. The rearrangement uses TRBV4-1 and TRBJ2-5; 10 bases match TRBD2. Germline trimming cut 1 base from V and 2 bases from J; bases unmatched to any gene: 4. From germline, CDR1 is MGHRA and CDR2 YSYEKL. The CDR3 runs 16 residues.

At least ten counts were recorded for this clonotype. This chain joins TRBV27 and TRBJ1-2; D perhaps matches TRBD1 (6 bases). Germline-derived CDR1 and CDR2 are MNHEY and SMNVEV (reference sequence). The V and J ends lost 6 bases and 2 bases respectively, with 13 bases between them. The CDR3 runs to 14 residues. This CDR3 reads CASSKTGRNYGYTF. CDR3 DNA sequence: TGTGCCAGCAGCAAGACAGGCCGAAACTATGGCTACACCTTC.

This clonotype was recorded many times. This chain connects TRBV25-1 to TRBJ1-1; tentative D call: TRBD1 (5 bases). The V gene lost 7 bases and the J gene lost 1 base, with 10 bases spanning the gap. CDR3 length equals 13 residues. CDR1 is MGHDK, CDR2 SYGVNS, per germline. DNA of the CDR3: TGTGCCAGCACATCAGGGCGGAACACTGAAGCTTTCTTT. Protein: CASTSGRNTEAFF.

This clonotype came up many times. The chain is built from TRBV11-3 and TRBJ2-7; 8 bases align to TRBD1. V was pared by 3 bases and J by 5 bases, with 6 bases of the junction left unmatched. Germline V gene sequence: CDR1 SGHNT, CDR2 YENEEA. There are 14 residues in the CDR3. The chain's CDR3 is CASSFSDRGHEQYF. The DNA of the CDR3 is TGTGCCAGCAGCTTTTCCGACAGGGGCCACGAGCAGTACTTC.

This clonotype came up many times. The chain links TRBV5-1 to TRBJ1-1; the D gene is possibly TRBD1 (5 bases). Germline loops: CDR1 SGHRS, CDR2 YFSETQ. Trimming cost V 2 bases and J 5 bases, with 19 bases left between them. The CDR3 is 16 amino acids. The DNA of the CDR3 is TGCGCCAGCAGCTTTGACGGAGTTGGGGGTCGGACTGAAGCTTTCTTT. Translation: CASSFDGVGGRTEAFF.

This clonotype was recorded at least ten times. The chain couples TRBV6-1 to TRBJ1-2, with D possibly matching TRBD1 (6 bases). Between the trimmed V and J ends, which lost 8 bases and 2 bases, there was a span of 9 bases. The germline V gene encodes CDR1 MNHNS and CDR2 SASEGT. The CDR3 spans 12 residues. This CDR3 is CASGDRNYGYTF. DNA of the CDR3: TGTGCCAGCGGAGACAGGAACTATGGCTACACCTTC.

This clonotype was detected ten times or more. V gene TRBV15 combines with J gene TRBJ1-5; no clear D gene. V was pared by 6 bases and J by 2 bases, with 20 bases between. Germline V gene sequence: CDR1 LNHNV, CDR2 YYDKDF (reference sequence). The CDR3 spans 17 residues. Written as DNA, the CDR3 is TGTGCCACCAGAGACCCAGGACCGAAAAGTGGCAATCAGCCCCAGCATTTT. Translation: CATRDPGPKSGNQPQHF.

This clonotype was seen more than once but under ten times. V is TRBV12-3 or TRBV12-4 and J is TRBJ2-5; D is perhaps TRBD2 (7 bases). Trimming left V 7 bases short and J 5 bases short, with 17 bases between. This CDR3 is built from 14 residues. The CDR3 protein is CASTWGGGQETQYF. CDR3 sequence (DNA): TGTGCCAGCACCTGGGGAGGGGGGCAGGAGACCCAGTACTTC.

This clonotype was detected many times. The chain recombines TRBV5-1 with TRBJ2-7; 8 nucleotides match TRBD1. This CDR3 is built from 15 residues. Germline lookup yields CDR1 SGHRS and CDR2 YFSETQ. V lost 1 base, J lost 6 bases, and 9 bases stayed unmatched. CDR3 DNA: TGCGCCAGCAGCTTGCAGGGGGCGCTAGGGTCCGAGCAGTACTTC. Translated, it gives CASSLQGALGSEQYF.

In this sample, this clonotype turned up many times. This rearrangement joins TRBV7-2 to TRBJ1-1, with a weak D call TRBD1 (6 bases). Trimming stripped 3 bases from V and 4 bases from J, with 12 bases between. CDR1 and CDR2 (germline): SGHTA, FQGNSA. This CDR3 is built from 14 residues. The CDR3 protein is CASSFAGARTEAFF. DNA for the CDR3: TGTGCCAGCAGCTTCGCAGGGGCTCGCACTGAAGCTTTCTTT.

In its sample, this clonotype was seen many times. This sequence joins TRBV20-1 and TRBJ1-2, with 7 positions matching TRBD1. V gave up 5 bases and J gave up 4 bases; unmatched junction bases: 4. Germline V gene data show CDR1 as DFQATT and CDR2 as SNEGSKA (reference sequence). The CDR3 runs to 12 residues. Here the CDR3 DNA reads TGCAGTGCTCCCGGGACAGCCTATGGCTACACCTTC. This translates into CSAPGTAYGYTF.

This clonotype was observed at least ten times. This chain links TRBV20-1 with TRBJ1-5; TRBD1 is a possible D gene (5 bases). Trimming removed 1 base from V and 6 bases from J, with 22 bases in between. CDR3 length: 17 residues. From germline, CDR1 is DFQATT and CDR2 SNEGSKA (reference sequence). The CDR3 coding sequence is TGCAGTGCTAGAGGGTTTCTATCGGGGAACGGGGGTCAGCCCCAGCATTTT. It yields the protein CSARGFLSGNGGQPQHF.

This clonotype was recorded many times. J is TRBJ1-5 and V is TRBV20-1; maybe TRBD1 (6 bases). The V gene's germline CDR1 is DFQATT and CDR2 SNEGSKA (reference sequence). V gave up 3 bases and J gave up 0 bases, with 12 bases separating them. The length of the CDR3 is 15 residues. CDR3 residues: CSARPGHNSNQPQHF. In nucleotides, the CDR3 is TGCAGTGCTAGGCCGGGACACAATAGCAATCAGCCCCAGCATTTT.

Remarks on this clonotype: The junction and the germline gene differ at one end; a read error may be behind it. The chain joins TRBV7-7 to TRBJ2-2; the match to TRBD1 covers 12 bases. The CDR3 is 18 amino acids. Germline V gives CDR1 SSHAT, CDR2 FNYEAQ (reference sequence). CDR3 nucleotides: TGTGCTAGCAGCCCGCGCCTGGGACAGGGGGCTGGGACCGGGGAGCTGTTTTTT. Translation gives CASSPRLGQGAGTGELFF.

This clonotype was found many times. The CDR3 DNA follows: TGTGCCAGCAGCGCCCGGCCGTCCTCTGGAAACACCATATATTTT. Residues: CASSARPSSGNTIYF. The genes are TRBV9 and TRBJ1-3; D is undetermined. Trimming stripped 3 bases from V and 0 bases from J, with 10 bases between. In germline, CDR1 is SGDLS, CDR2 YYNGEE. The CDR3 runs 15 residues.

This clonotype was found many times. The chain joins TRBV28 to TRBJ1-5; D is uncertain. Trimming left V 6 bases short and J 9 bases short, with 12 bases between. The CDR3 is made up of 12 amino acids. In germline, CDR1 is MDHEN, CDR2 SYDVKM. CDR3 residues: CASSDIDRPQHF. CDR3 DNA sequence: TGTGCCAGCAGCGATATCGATCGGCCCCAGCATTTT.

This clonotype was seen many times. The chain carries TRBV7-3 and TRBJ1-5; 7 bases line up with TRBD1. The CDR3 contains 16 residues. Looked up from germline, CDR1 is SGHTA and CDR2 is FQGTGA. The V gene end was trimmed by 6 bases and the J gene end by 4 bases; junction bases not matched to a gene: 12. As DNA, the CDR3 is TGTGCCAGCAGACGAAACGGGACAGAGGATAATCAGCCCCAGCATTTT. Translated: CASRRNGTEDNQPQHF. Full variable domain (remainder filled in from reference TRBV7-3 and TRBJ1-5): GAGVSQTPSNKVTEKGKYVELRCDPISGHTALYWYRQSLGQGPEFLIYFQGTGAADDSGLPNDRFFAVRPEGSVSTLKIQRTERGDSAVYLCASRRNGTEDNQPQHFGDGTRLSIL.

Many counts were recorded for this clonotype. The chain carries TRBV7-9 and TRBJ1-1, with D maybe TRBD1 (6 bases). The length of the CDR3 is 12 residues. Trimming removed 2 bases at V and 6 bases at J, with 7 bases between. Germline V gene lookup returns CDR1 SEHNR and CDR2 FQNEAQ (reference sequence). The CDR3 spells CASSLWTAEAFF. In nucleotides, the CDR3 is TGTGCCAGCAGCTTATGGACAGCTGAAGCTTTCTTT.